This T cell receptor beta chain is drawn from a study of monozygotic twins with inflammatory bowel disease (dated by TCRdb to the late 2010s). As for the study more broadly: A total of roughly 28 monozygotic twin pairs were included in the full study, comprising nine German pairs (four IBD-concordant, five IBD-discordant) and 19 IBD-discordant Danish pairs. Within discordant pairs, disease-associated traits were sought mainly by comparing IBD patients with their genetically identical healthy co-twins. Each individual had, on average, about 151 000 unique TCRalpha sequences and 181 000 unique TCRbeta sequences available for analysis.

Including the terminal cysteine and phenylalanine, the CDR3 comprises 13 residues. No DNA has been recorded. Via the germline V gene (reference sequence), CDR1 is GTSNPN and CDR2 SVGIG. Library construction relied on 5' RACE. Preparation of each TCR library used 3,500 to 4,500 ng of total RNA. cDNA was synthesized with SMARTScribe reverse transcriptase in eight separate reactions per sample. Unique molecular identifiers containing a 6-nucleotide sample barcode were introduced through template switching during cDNA synthesis. Amplification of TCRalpha and TCRbeta cDNA involved two nested PCRs of roughly 16 and 10 cycles, and each PCR was followed by bead purification. Before amplification, the cDNA was treated with uracil DNA-glycosylase and purified using the QIAquick PCR purification kit. In the second PCR, Illumina TruSeq-compatible adapters and sample-specific barcodes were added. Library quality and concentration were assessed using TapeStation and Qubit, and 4.5 to 6.5 ng of each library was pooled. The pooled libraries were sequenced with 2 x 100 bp reads and custom sequencing primers on an Illumina HiSeq2500 single-index Rapid Run. On the authors' methods: MiGEC version 1.2.6 was used for UMI-based consensus assembly, which corrected PCR and sequencing errors. V(D)J alignment, clonotype assembly and CDR3 extraction were performed with MiXCR version 2.1.1. To normalise gene usage, clonotype sharing and MAIT/NKT TCR abundance, the analysis used the top 1000, 10 000 and 20 000 clonotypes per sample. After downsampling to 27 000 UMIs, diversity was calculated as the inverse Simpson index using the vegan R package. Paired Mann-Whitney U tests on discordant twin pairs were used, with Benjamini-Hochberg multiple-testing correction. Following reprocessing of the reads by TCRdb, the data hold one row per CDR3 protein sequence and no DNA is available. The V and J calls shown here were made by TCRdb, not taken from the authors' results. This sample's listing comprises about 450,000 distinct CDR3 sequences. The top ten hold around 2.4% of the sample.

Broader findings and caveats from the paper: Fewer clonotypes were shared with other individuals by IBD patients than by healthy twins, most markedly in patients showing signs of disease activity. Repertoire similarity did not differ between concordant and discordant twins, which could be due to limited statistical power. Distinction between different T cell subtypes could not be achieved in the analysis. IBD patients had lower TCRbeta repertoire diversity, measured by the inverse Simpson index, than their healthy co-twins. No single strong signal or clonotype linked to IBD turned up in the results, so the idea that one exists was not supported. Differing immunosuppressive treatments among patients may have added background noise and inter-individual variability to the repertoires.

A 2.5 ml peripheral blood sample was drawn into PAXgene tubes per donor and stored at -80°C. Total RNA was isolated from whole blood with the PAXgene blood miRNA kit on an automated QIAcube, without T cell sorting. Peripheral blood from monozygotic twin pairs who were concordant or discordant for inflammatory bowel disease underwent deep TCRalpha and TCRbeta repertoire profiling using unique molecular barcoding. For every twin pair, smoking habits were documented, and each individual was categorised as a current, former or never smoker. As regards this clonotype: Its antigen is currently not known.

The source material was blood. This clonotype was obtained from a human donor with ulcerative colitis or Crohn's disease, or a healthy co-twin of an affected twin (not recorded which). The V gene is TRBV30 and the J gene is TRBJ1-5; lacking DNA, the TRBD1 call made by TCRdb goes unchecked. The CDR3 sequence is CAWKGQYGQPQHF. Where the CDR3 stops, the reference TRBV30 and TRBJ1-5 genes take over; the full variable domain is SQTIHQWPATLVQPVGSPLSLECTVEGTSNPNLYWYRQAAGRGLQLLFYSVGIGQISSEVPQNLSASRPQDRQFILSSKKLLLSDSGFYLCAWKGQYGQPQHFGDGTRLSIL.